The following is a T cell receptor beta chain sequence with its context. This sample was included in a study of blood T cell repertoires in COVID-19. This CDR3 is 16 amino acids long. V was trimmed by 0 bases and J by 7 bases, leaving 18 bases between them. Per germline, CDR1 LGHNA and CDR2 YNFKEQ. Measured with immunoSEQ multiplex PCR; TCRdb has only the in-frame clones, and not every one. Among approximately 250,000 clones listed, about 86% were seen once. The sequencing input was PBMCs or T cells enriched from blood (not recorded which). The V and J genes are TRBV4-2 and TRBJ2-5, with TRBD2 as a possible D gene (5 bases). The receptor comes from a man in his thirties or forties with acute COVID-19. DNA for the CDR3: TGTGCCAGCAGCCAAGAAAGGAGGCATACCCGAGGGACCCAGTACTTC. Translated, it gives CASSQERRHTRGTQYF.